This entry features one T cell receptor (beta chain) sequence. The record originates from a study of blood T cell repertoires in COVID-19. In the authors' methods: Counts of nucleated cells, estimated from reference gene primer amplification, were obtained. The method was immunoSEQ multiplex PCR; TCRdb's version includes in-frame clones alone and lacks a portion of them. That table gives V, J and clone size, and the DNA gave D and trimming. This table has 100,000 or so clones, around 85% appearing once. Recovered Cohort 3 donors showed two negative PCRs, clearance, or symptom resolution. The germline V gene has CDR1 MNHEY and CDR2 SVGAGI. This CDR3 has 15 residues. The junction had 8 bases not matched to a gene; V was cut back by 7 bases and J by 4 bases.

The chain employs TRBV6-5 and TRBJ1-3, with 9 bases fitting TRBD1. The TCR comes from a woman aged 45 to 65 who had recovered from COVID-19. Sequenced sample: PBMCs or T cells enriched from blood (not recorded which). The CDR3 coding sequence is TGTGCCAGCAACGGACAGGGGTTATTCGGAAACACCATATATTTT. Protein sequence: CASNGQGLFGNTIYF.